These 10 T cell receptor beta chains were all obtained from the same sample, sequenced in a study of radiation and T cells in renal cell carcinoma. Libraries were prepared by immunoSEQ multiplex PCR; TCRdb keeps only in-frame clonotypes and omits some of them. The sample contains fewer than 200,000 clones, around 90% of which appear only once. Time point given: blood 4 weeks post-SBRT, at nephrectomy. Treatment meaning: 15 Gy SBRT to primary tumor, nephrectomy 4 weeks later. The sample here was blood, taken from a patient whose treatment included radiotherapy and nephrectomy. Receptors were obtained from a woman aged 45-65 years with renal cell carcinoma.

The chain links TRBV7-2 to TRBJ2-5; tentatively, D is TRBD1 or TRBD2 (5 bases each). The CDR3 spans 15 residues. CDR1 SGHTA and CDR2 FQGNSA come from the germline V gene. V dropped 1 base and J dropped 1 base, with 10 bases sitting between them. The CDR3 sequence: CASSLESRGQETQYF. Here the CDR3 DNA reads TGTGCCAGCAGCTTAGAGTCGAGGGGCCAAGAGACCCAGTACTTC.

This clone was detected only a few times. V gene TRBV15 combines with J gene TRBJ1-5; D not resolved. The CDR3 spans 12 residues. Trimming removed 5 bases at V and 7 bases at J, with 9 bases between. Germline V gives CDR1 LNHNV, CDR2 YYDKDF (reference sequence). The CDR3 is CATSQGQQPQHF. In nucleotides, the CDR3 is TGTGCCACCAGCCAAGGTCAGCAGCCCCAGCATTTT.

This clone was seen a few times. The V call is TRBV10-2, the J call TRBJ1-1, with TRBD1 identical over 8 bases. CDR3 length equals 14 residues. Trimming cost V 6 bases and J 4 bases; bases outside gene matches: 7. Germline CDR1 reads WSHSY; CDR2 reads SAAADI. The CDR3 protein is CASRMDRAGTEAFF. The CDR3 DNA reads TGCGCCAGCAGAATGGACAGGGCAGGCACTGAAGCTTTCTTT.

The chain combines TRBV10-3 with TRBJ2-1; D uncertain. Germline V gives CDR1 ENHRY, CDR2 SYGVKD. The V and J ends lost 2 bases and 8 bases respectively, with 4 bases between them. This CDR3 is built from 11 residues. This CDR3 is CAISEAHEQFF. The DNA for the CDR3 is TGTGCCATCAGTGAGGCCCATGAGCAGTTCTTC.

This chain joins TRBV11-3 and TRBJ2-2, with D uncertain. Germline V CDR1 and CDR2: SGHNT, YENEEA. The CDR3 spans 13 residues. V was cut by 0 bases and J by 6 bases, with 5 bases left in between. CDR3 nucleotide sequence: TGTGCCAGCAGCTTAGATAGTGCCGGGGAGCTGTTTTTT. Its translation: CASSLDSAGELFF.

V is TRBV18 and J is TRBJ1-1; tentatively, D is TRBD1 (6 bases). With 3 bases removed from V and 3 bases from J, the gap between germline ends came to 11 bases. Looked up from germline, CDR1 is KGHSH and CDR2 is LQKENI. The CDR3 is 14 amino acids. The CDR3 region is CASSPLEGDTEAFF. CDR3 nucleotide sequence: TGTGCCAGCTCACCTCTGGAGGGGGACACTGAAGCTTTCTTT.

This clone was picked up one time. The CDR3 spells CATSRDGGGWVQFF. Here the CDR3 DNA reads TGTGCCACCAGCAGAGATGGCGGGGGTTGGGTGCAGTTCTTC. The V gene is TRBV15, the J gene TRBJ2-1; TRBD2 agrees at 7 bases. CDR3 size: 14 residues. Unmatched junction bases numbered 8, after V lost 0 bases and J lost 12 bases. Germline-derived CDR1 and CDR2 are LNHNV and YYDKDF (reference sequence).

The V and J genes are TRBV6-6 and TRBJ2-2; 10 positions agree with TRBD1. The CDR3 spans 16 residues. Germline-derived CDR1 and CDR2 are MNHNY and SVGAGI (reference sequence). V shed 2 bases, J shed 3 bases, and the junction held 3 bases outside the gene matches. In nucleotides, the CDR3 is TGTGCCAGCAGTTACCCGGGACAGGGGTACACCGGGGAGCTGTTTTTT. Encoded protein: CASSYPGQGYTGELFF.

This chain uses TRBV7-2 with TRBJ1-3; possibly TRBD1 for D (6 bases). CDR1 is SGHTA, CDR2 FQGNSA, per germline. This CDR3 has 13 amino acids. V lost 8 bases to trimming and J lost 2 bases, with 10 bases between them. CDR3 amino acids: CASGDRPGNTIYF. The CDR3, as DNA: TGTGCCAGCGGCGACAGGCCTGGAAACACCATATATTTT. Based on the CDR3 plus reference TRBV7-2 and TRBJ1-3, the full variable domain is GAGVSQSPSNKVTEKGKDVELRCDPISGHTALYWYRQSLGQGLEFLIYFQGNSAPDKSGLPSDRFSAERTGGSVSTLTIQRTQQEDSAVYLCASGDRPGNTIYFGEGSWLTVV.

The chain carries TRBV11-3 and TRBJ1-5; D is unclear. Germline lookup yields CDR1 SGHNT and CDR2 YENEEA. V was trimmed by 1 base and J by 0 bases, leaving 19 bases between them. This CDR3 is built from 19 residues. The CDR3 nucleotides are TGTGCCAGCAGCTTAGTGAACTCCGACTCCCGGGTTAGCAATCAGCCCCAGCATTTT. This translates into CASSLVNSDSRVSNQPQHF.